This T cell receptor beta chain was captured by sequencing in a study of Ad26.COV2.S vaccination and SARS-CoV-2 variants (dated by TCRdb to the early 2020s). General notes on the study: Donors in the vaccine arm were drawn from COV1001, a multicentre, randomized, double-blind, placebo-controlled phase I-IIa trial testing Ad26.COV2.S in healthy adults. Participants in the trial were split at random into five groups of five each, receiving low-dose or high-dose Ad26.COV2.S once or twice, or else placebo on both occasions. A total of around 32 samples were included in the TCR-sequenced set, comprising roughly 19 Ad26.COV2.S vaccine recipients, 5 placebo recipients and 8 SARS-CoV-2 convalescent individuals. Dosing of Ad26.COV2.S was intramuscular, at either 5x10^10 or 1x10^11 viral particles, delivered as one shot or as two shots spaced 56 days apart. TCRbeta repertoire sequencing was used to assess the specificity and breadth of SARS-CoV-2-reactive T cell receptors after Ad26.COV2.S vaccination. Throughout the experiments and outcome assessment, investigators stayed blinded to trial group allocation. Study-wide conclusions, independent of this receptor: The authors noted that the TCR breadth and depth analyses may have underestimated total T cell responses. Comparable non-spike TCR breadth was observed between vaccine and placebo recipients, consistent with only spike being contained in the vaccine. Comparing responses between vaccine doses or regimens was not something the study was powered to do. After vaccination, substantial breadth of spike-specific CD8+ and CD4+ T cell responses was reported. Spike-specific TCR breadth was higher in Ad26.COV2.S recipients than in placebo recipients (P = 0.0014).

In regard to this clone: Its specific antigen is unknown. No much larger clonotype is one base removed from it; base qualities were not supplied.

V has 4 bases trimmed and J has 3 bases trimmed; junction bases matching no gene number 4. CDR1 MNHEY and CDR2 SVGAGI were looked up in the germline V gene. Inclusive of the bounding cysteine and phenylalanine, the CDR3 is 15 residues long. Of the read, only the CDR3 DNA is kept; its 45 bases are in frame from base 1. The meaning of the sample's treatment or condition label: about 20 received Ad26.COV2.S at low or high dose, single or two shots; several received placebo; per-sample allocation not given. For vaccine and placebo recipients, repertoires were sequenced using samples collected on day 63 after the first injection. Between 29 July and 7 August 2020, Cohort 1b enrolled some 25 adults aged 18-55 years at one site in Boston, USA. Ad26.COV2.S was a replication-incompetent adenovirus type 26 vector that expressed a prefusion-stabilized SARS-CoV-2 spike protein derived from the original Wuhan strain.

The immunoSEQ Assay was used to sequence TCRbeta CDR3 regions. After extraction, genomic DNA underwent amplification by bias-controlled multiplex PCR, followed by high-throughput sequencing. The authors processed their data as follows. To quantify the absolute abundance of every unique TCRbeta CDR3 region, sequences were collapsed and filtered. Usable DNA was measured by amplifying reference genes present in all nucleated cells, and TCRbeta template counts were normalized to that usable DNA to estimate T cell fraction. Repertoire TCRs were annotated as SARS-CoV-2-specific by exact matching of V gene, CDR3 amino acid sequence and J gene to a known reactive TCR set. The reference SARS-CoV-2 TCR set was derived from MIRA and filtered for enrichment in COVID-19-positive ImmuneCODE repertoires, a step that removed public or cross-reactive TCRs. Based on the MIRA antigens, annotated TCRs were further analysed at the level of specific ORF or position within ORF. Breadth was defined as annotated unique rearrangements over total unique productive rearrangements; depth was the summed frequency of those rearrangements. TCR breadth was compared between groups using two-sided Wilcoxon rank-sum tests. TCRdb retrieved this table from immuneACCESS and kept in-frame rearrangements only. Not all clones are present; in checked studies, unresolved V genes account for under half, and no reason is known for the remainder. The DNA gave D and trimming, while V, J and clone size come from that table. This sample is represented by 350,000 to 450,000 clones; over 80% of them were singletons. Around 1.8% of the sample is in the top ten clones.

The specimen was peripheral blood, collected in a trial of Ad26.COV2.S vaccine versus placebo. The receptor was isolated from a person aged 18 to 65 who received the Ad26.COV2.S COVID-19 vaccine or a placebo. The chain uses TRBV6-5 and TRBJ1-5; TRBD1 aligns with 9 central bases. CDR3 region: CASSSGQGINQPQHF. The nucleotides are TGTGCCAGCAGTTCTGGACAGGGGATCAATCAGCCCCAGCATTTT.